This TCR beta chain was sequenced during a study of OX40 agonist ivuxolimab in advanced cancers. Looking at the study overall: Six ivuxolimab dose levels, 0.01 to 10 mg/kg, were given intravenously every 2 weeks.

The table came from immunoSEQ multiplex PCR; TCRdb's copy has only in-frame clones and leaves some out. This repertoire shows about 140,000 clones, about 92% found once; its top ten account for 1%. To note about this clone: As yet, its antigen is unknown.

In germline, CDR1 is SGHRS, CDR2 YFSETQ. Unmatched junction bases numbered 8, after V lost 4 bases and J lost 7 bases. This CDR3 spans 14 amino acids. General study findings and limits: In the 0.1-3.0 mg/kg groups, partial responders showed among the lowest expansion. More expanded clones were seen, on average, in CD8+ T cells than in CD4+.

V usage is TRBV5-1 and J usage is TRBJ1-2; 9 positions match TRBD1. The sequence was obtained from an adult with an advanced solid tumor such as melanoma, head and neck, liver or kidney cancer. The sequenced sample was CD4+ or CD8+ T cells sorted from blood, obtained in a trial of the OX40 agonist ivuxolimab. CDR3 sequence (DNA): TGCGCCAGCAGCCGGACAGGGGTTGATAGTGGCTACACCTTC. Encoded protein: CASSRTGVDSGYTF.